This passage covers 19 T cell receptor beta chains from one sample sequenced in a study of blood T cell repertoires in COVID-19. Using immunoSEQ multiplex PCR, the repertoire was profiled, and TCRdb retains in-frame clones only, with some absent. The table records approximately 280,000 clones, 65% to 90% of them present only once. Sample: peripheral blood. These receptors all stem from a man aged 50 or older with active or convalescent COVID-19.

The V gene is TRBV6-5, the J gene TRBJ1-5, with D unclear. Trimming left V 6 bases short and J 9 bases short, with 18 bases between. Germline assignment: CDR1 MNHEY and CDR2 SVGAGI. CDR3 length: 14 residues. The CDR3 coding sequence is TGTGCCAGCAGCTCTGACACCTTCCTTGGGCCCCAGCATTTT. This translates into CASSSDTFLGPQHF.

The chain combines TRBV18 with TRBJ1-5; 7 bases align to TRBD1. V was pared by 6 bases and J by 5 bases, with 4 bases of the junction left unmatched. The germline V gene has CDR1 KGHSH and CDR2 LQKENI. The CDR3 consists of 13 residues. In DNA form, the CDR3 reads TGTGCCAGCTCGTCAACAGGGGATCAGCCCCAGCATTTT. Translating gives CASSSTGDQPQHF.

The chain uses TRBV6-5 and TRBJ1-2; tentative D call: TRBD1 (5 bases). This CDR3 is built from 12 residues. V was shortened by 8 bases and J by 6 bases, with 13 bases between the two germline ends. Germline CDR1 is MNHEY and CDR2 is SVGAGI. The CDR3 reads CASREGMNGYTF. The DNA for the CDR3 is TGTGCCAGCCGGGAGGGGATGAATGGCTACACCTTC.

The J gene is TRBJ2-3, the V gene TRBV6-5, with a possible D match to TRBD1 (6 bases). Trimming shortened V by 8 bases and J by 5 bases, and 14 bases separated the two germline ends. Germline V gene lookup returns CDR1 MNHEY and CDR2 SVGAGI. CDR3 size: 13 residues. The chain's CDR3 is CASGKGELDTQYF. The CDR3, as DNA: TGTGCCAGCGGCAAGGGGGAGTTAGATACGCAGTATTTT.

This sequence joins TRBV29-1 and TRBJ1-2; D unresolved. The CDR3 is 14 residues long. Germline lookup yields CDR1 SQVTM and CDR2 ANQGSEA. V gave up 7 bases and J gave up 6 bases, with 21 bases separating them. This CDR3 is CSAGSLAEMDGYTF. CDR3 coding DNA: TGCAGCGCCGGGAGCTTGGCGGAGATGGATGGCTACACCTTC.

V gene TRBV4-1 combines with J gene TRBJ2-2; D remains ambiguous. Germline-derived CDR1 and CDR2 are MGHRA and YSYEKL. The CDR3 contains 15 residues. V lost 1 base, J lost 6 bases, and 12 bases lay in between. CDR3 region: CASSQAGKVPGELFF. In DNA, the CDR3 is TGCGCCAGCAGCCAAGCAGGAAAGGTCCCCGGGGAGCTGTTTTTT.

This chain links TRBV11-2 with TRBJ2-2; TRBD1 matches 8 bases. The CDR3 has 15 residues. Germline assignment: CDR1 SGHAT and CDR2 FQNNGV. The V and J ends lost 5 bases and 7 bases, in that order; junction bases with no gene match: 9. In nucleotides, the CDR3 is TGTGCCAGCAGCGCAGGACAGGGTAGAAACGGGGAGCTGTTTTTT. It is translated as CASSAGQGRNGELFF. Filled out from reference TRBV11-2 and TRBJ2-2, the complete variable domain reads EAGVAQSPRYKIIEKRQSVAFWCNPISGHATLYWYQQILGQGPKLLIQFQNNGVVDDSQLPKDRFSAERLKGVDSTLKIQPAKLEDSAVYLCASSAGQGRNGELFFGEGSRLTVL.

The chain uses TRBV14 and TRBJ2-5; 7 bases match TRBD2. This CDR3 is built from 16 residues. Trimming removed 4 bases from V and 2 bases from J; junction bases left unmatched: 10. CDR1 and CDR2 (germline): SGHDN, FVKESK. As DNA, the CDR3 is TGTGCCAGCAGCCCCCGACAGCGGGACGGGCAAGAGACCCAGTACTTC. Protein product: CASSPRQRDGQETQYF.

This chain connects TRBV7-2 to TRBJ2-3; the match to TRBD2 covers 10 bases. J was trimmed by 10 bases and V by 3 bases; bases with no gene match: 13. In germline, CDR1 is SGHTA, CDR2 FQGNSA. The CDR3 is 16 amino acids. The CDR3 region has the DNA TGTGCCAGCAGCTTCACTAGCGGGAACCCCGGGGTGGCGCAGTATTTT. Amino acids: CASSFTSGNPGVAQYF.

The rearrangement joins TRBV7-2 to TRBJ1-4; the D is unclear. CDR1 is SGHTA, CDR2 FQGNSA, per germline. The CDR3 covers 15 residues. Trimming took 1 base from V and 8 from J, leaving 14 bases between them. The CDR3: CASSLGYRPREKLFF. CDR3 bases: TGTGCCAGCAGCTTAGGGTATAGACCGAGGGAAAAACTGTTTTTT.

This sequence joins TRBV19 and TRBJ1-5; 9 nucleotides match TRBD1. The CDR3 totals 15 residues. Looked up from germline, CDR1 is LNHDA and CDR2 is SQIVND (reference sequence). The V and J ends lost 1 base and 7 bases, in that order; junction bases with no gene match: 5. CDR3 bases: TGTGCCAGTAGTATAGGACAGGGGGAATACCAGCCCCAGCATTTT. As protein: CASSIGQGEYQPQHF.

This chain uses TRBV4-1 with TRBJ2-7; no clear D. Trimming stripped 1 base from V and 1 base from J, with 14 bases between. This CDR3 comprises 16 residues. Looked up from germline, CDR1 is MGHRA and CDR2 is YSYEKL. The chain's CDR3 is CASSQAGGSQSYEQYF. The CDR3 nucleotides read TGCGCCAGCAGCCAAGCTGGTGGCTCCCAATCCTACGAGCAGTACTTC.

The V gene is TRBV7-6, the J gene TRBJ1-2, with D possibly matching TRBD1 (5 bases). This CDR3 comprises 16 residues. Trimming cost V 2 bases and J 10 bases, with 23 bases left between them. Germline V gene sequence: CDR1 SGHVS, CDR2 FNYEAQ. This CDR3 is CASSLTGTQMDADYTF. The CDR3 DNA is TGTGCCAGCAGCTTAACCGGGACTCAAATGGATGCAGACTACACCTTC.

CDR3 nucleotides: TGTGCCAGCAGCCAAGCGGGAGTGAGTAAGTTCTTC. Its protein is CASSQAGVSKFF. This chain connects TRBV3-1 (or the pseudogene TRBV3-2) to TRBJ2-1, with D maybe TRBD2 (6 bases). Between the trimmed V and J ends, which lost 1 base and 14 bases, there was a span of 12 bases. The CDR3 consists of 12 residues. Germline V lookup: CDR1 LGHDT, CDR2 YNNKEL (reference sequence).

The V and J genes are TRBV28 and TRBJ2-5, with D maybe TRBD1 (6 bases). Germline V gene sequence: CDR1 MDHEN, CDR2 SYDVKM. The V and J ends lost 2 bases and 1 base respectively, with 8 bases between them. The CDR3 has 14 amino acids. DNA of the CDR3: TGTGCCAGCAGTTTAGCAGGGGCCCAAGAGACCCAGTACTTC. Protein: CASSLAGAQETQYF.

The chain employs TRBV19 and TRBJ2-1, with a possible D match to TRBD2 (6 bases). The germline gives CDR1 LNHDA, CDR2 SQIVND (reference sequence). Trimming stripped 5 bases from V and 10 bases from J, with 18 bases between. The CDR3 consists of 14 residues. The CDR3 spells CASSPNGGTGEQFF. The CDR3 DNA sequence: TGTGCCAGTAGTCCCAACGGCGGGACCGGGGAGCAGTTCTTC.

The V gene is TRBV18, the J gene TRBJ2-7; unclear D gene. CDR3 size: 14 residues. V gave up 0 bases and J gave up 2 bases, with 8 bases separating them. The germline CDR1 and CDR2 sequences are KGHSH and LQKENI. The CDR3 nucleotides read TGTGCCAGCTCACCACCCAGTACCGCCTACGAGCAGTACTTC. It is translated as CASSPPSTAYEQYF.

CDR3 bases: TGCGCCAGCAGTGTAACCCCGACAGGCTACTACAATGAGCAGTTCTTC. Translating it yields CASSVTPTGYYNEQFF. The V and J genes are TRBV10-1 and TRBJ2-1; TRBD1 is a possible D gene (6 bases). The germline gives CDR1 WNHNN, CDR2 SYGVQD (reference sequence). Trimming shortened V by 4 bases and J by 3 bases, and 16 bases separated the two germline ends. CDR3 length equals 16 residues.

The J gene is TRBJ2-2, the V gene TRBV5-1; 8 bases align to TRBD2. The V segment lost 2 bases and the J segment 3 bases; nucleotides outside the gene matches: 0. CDR1 is SGHRS and CDR2 is YFSETQ in the germline V gene. CDR3 length: 14 amino acids. CDR3 residues: CASSFGRDTGELFF. The CDR3 nucleotides are TGCGCCAGCAGCTTCGGGAGGGACACCGGGGAGCTGTTTTTT.